The 28 T cell receptor beta chains in this list originate from one sample, sequenced in a study of T cell changes during pregnancy in multiple sclerosis. The repertoire was sequenced with immunoSEQ multiplex PCR; TCRdb's copy has only in-frame clones and lacks some. The sample shows approximately 44,000 clones, roughly 90% of them seen only once. The source was CD4+ T cells from peripheral blood mononuclear cells, collected in the first trimester of pregnancy. Source of these receptors: a female donor with multiple sclerosis, enrolled in a pregnancy study.

The chain carries TRBV28 and TRBJ2-5, with D tentatively TRBD2 (5 bases). Per germline, CDR1 MDHEN and CDR2 SYDVKM. There are 15 residues in the CDR3. V was cut by 1 base and J by 5 bases, with 14 bases left in between. The CDR3 bases are TGTGCCAGCAGTTTATCCCAGCCGGGGTTTGAGACCCAGTACTTC. Encoded protein: CASSLSQPGFETQYF.

This clone has only one observation. The CDR3 reads CASSLTNTGELFF. The CDR3 DNA reads as TGTGCCAGCAGTTTAACTAATACCGGGGAGCTGTTTTTT. This chain uses TRBV28 with TRBJ2-2; D remains unclear. Germline values: CDR1 MDHEN, CDR2 SYDVKM. The CDR3 covers 13 residues. V lost 2 bases to trimming and J lost 5 bases, with 6 bases between them.

This rearrangement joins TRBV19 to TRBJ2-2; the D gene is possibly TRBD2 (5 bases). The CDR3 is 16 residues long. The V end was cut by 5 bases, the J end by 2 bases, with 15 bases between. CDR1 is LNHDA and CDR2 is SQIVND in the germline V gene (reference sequence). CDR3 region: CASSSGLSLNTGELFF. The CDR3 DNA reads as TGTGCCAGTAGTTCCGGACTTTCCTTAAACACCGGGGAGCTGTTTTTT.

This clone was detected once. V usage is TRBV6-1 and J usage is TRBJ2-1, with 11 positions matching TRBD2. The CDR3 loop spans 16 amino acids. In germline, CDR1 is MNHNS, CDR2 SASEGT. After removal of 4 bases from V and 5 bases from J, the junction contained 7 bases not matched to a gene. CDR3 coding DNA: TGTGCCAGCAGTGGGGGGCCGGGACTAGCGGACAATGAGCAGTTCTTC. Translation gives CASSGGPGLADNEQFF.

The V gene is TRBV6-5, the J gene TRBJ2-2; 9 bases fit TRBD2. CDR3 length: 16 residues. Germline assignment: CDR1 MNHEY and CDR2 SVGAGI. The V and J ends lost 4 bases and 4 bases, in that order; junction bases with no gene match: 7. In DNA form, the CDR3 reads TGTGCCAGCAGTTTGGGGTCTAGCGGGATCACCGGGGAGCTGTTTTTT. It translates to CASSLGSSGITGELFF.

The chain couples TRBV19 to TRBJ1-1; D is unresolved. Germline CDR1 is LNHDA and CDR2 is SQIVND (reference sequence). Deletions cut 3 bases from V and 1 base from J, with 6 bases between. The CDR3 has 13 residues. CDR3 sequence: CASSILRNTEAFF. In DNA, the CDR3 is TGTGCCAGTAGTATTCTCAGGAACACTGAAGCTTTCTTT.

J is TRBJ1-2 and V is TRBV29-1; D unresolved. Trimming took off 5 bases at V and 4 bases at J, with 11 bases between the two ends. The CDR3 is made up of 12 amino acids. The germline V gene encodes CDR1 SQVTM and CDR2 ANQGSEA. CDR3 nucleotides: TGCAGCGTTCCCCTCGAGGGCTATGGCTACACCTTC. This codes for CSVPLEGYGYTF.

The chain has TRBV14 and TRBJ2-7, with 8 bases matching TRBD2. Germline CDR1 and CDR2: SGHDN and FVKESK. This CDR3 is built from 16 residues. The J segment lost 3 bases and the V segment lost 5 bases, leaving 12 bases of the junction unmatched. The CDR3 DNA reads as TGTGCCAGCAGCGTACTATCGCTAGCGGGTTTCTACGAGCAGTACTTC. Translated: CASSVLSLAGFYEQYF.

The rearrangement joins TRBV25-1 to TRBJ2-1; 10 nucleotides match TRBD1. The germline CDR1 and CDR2 sequences are MGHDK and SYGVNS. The CDR3 covers 13 residues. V lost 5 bases to trimming and J lost 8 bases; unmatched junction nucleotides: 3. CDR3 in amino acids: CASSPGTGDEQFF. The CDR3 DNA sequence: TGTGCCAGCAGTCCGGGGACAGGGGATGAGCAGTTCTTC. Complete variable domain (other parts from reference TRBV25-1 and TRBJ2-1): EADIYQTPRYLVIGTGKKITLECSQTMGHDKMYWYQQDPGMELHLIHYSYGVNSTEKGDLSSESTVSRIRTEHFPLTLESARPSHTSQYLCASSPGTGDEQFFGPGTRLTVL.

V gene TRBV20-1 combines with J gene TRBJ2-3, with TRBD1 as a possible D gene (6 bases). Germline CDR1 is DFQATT and CDR2 is SNEGSKA (reference sequence). V lost 8 bases and J 4 bases, leaving 10 bases between the germline ends. This CDR3 contains 11 residues. In DNA, the CDR3 is TGCAGTCGCCAGGGGTCAGATACGCAGTATTTT. It is translated as CSRQGSDTQYF.

V usage is TRBV5-1 and J usage is TRBJ2-7, with TRBD2 matching over 10 bases. Germline V CDR1 and CDR2: SGHRS, YFSETQ. This CDR3 contains 17 residues. Losses at the gene ends were 3 bases for V and 5 bases for J; bases not matched to a gene: 14. CDR3 amino acids: CASSSLVSGRIVDEQYF. The CDR3 nucleotides are TGCGCCAGCAGCTCACTCGTTAGCGGGAGGATCGTCGACGAGCAGTACTTC.

The rearrangement joins TRBV11-1 to TRBJ1-1, with D unclear. V was cut by 2 bases and J by 6 bases, with 7 bases left in between. Looked up from germline, CDR1 is SGHAT and CDR2 is FQDESV (reference sequence). The CDR3 consists of 12 residues. The CDR3 loop is CASSLTGSEAFF. In DNA form, the CDR3 reads TGTGCCAGCAGCTTAACGGGATCTGAAGCTTTCTTT.

The chain employs TRBV2 and TRBJ2-5; TRBD2 is a possible D gene (5 bases). V shed 10 bases and J shed 7 bases, with 19 bases lying between them. Germline values: CDR1 SNHLY, CDR2 FYNNEI. The CDR3 has 13 residues. CDR3 sequence (DNA): TGTGCCACCTCCCGGGATATTGAAGGGACCCAGTACTTC. This codes for CATSRDIEGTQYF.

The chain links TRBV2 to TRBJ2-7; D may be TRBD2 (6 bases). The germline CDR1 and CDR2 sequences are SNHLY and FYNNEI. The CDR3 is 14 amino acids. V lost 6 bases, J lost 0 bases, and 12 bases lay in between. The CDR3 spells CASRPGLVSYEQYF. The CDR3 DNA reads as TGTGCCAGCAGACCGGGACTGGTCTCCTACGAGCAGTACTTC.

The CDR3 DNA reads TGCGCCAGCAGGAAGACAGGGGGGGCTGGTGGCAATCAGCCCCAGCATTTT. Amino acid sequence: CASRKTGGAGGNQPQHF. The genes are TRBV10-1 and TRBJ1-5; 9 bases are a match to TRBD1. The V and J ends lost 6 bases and 2 bases, in that order; junction bases with no gene match: 11. The CDR3 sequence is 17 residues long. The germline V gene encodes CDR1 WNHNN and CDR2 SYGVQD (reference sequence).

This chain uses TRBV10-3 with TRBJ2-2; the match to TRBD2 covers 7 bases. The V and J ends lost 4 bases and 3 bases, in that order; junction bases with no gene match: 14. Germline CDR1 is ENHRY and CDR2 is SYGVKD. The CDR3 sequence is 18 residues long. The CDR3 DNA sequence: TGTGCCATCAGTGTAGTTTTCCTTGGCGGGAGTGACACCGGGGAGCTGTTTTTT. Encoded protein: CAISVVFLGGSDTGELFF.

In this sample, this clone turned up once. The V and J genes are TRBV27 and TRBJ2-3, with TRBD2 identical over 7 bases. This CDR3 comprises 18 residues. The germline V gene encodes CDR1 MNHEY and CDR2 SMNVEV (reference sequence). J was trimmed by 0 bases and V by 2 bases; bases with no gene match: 11. In DNA, the CDR3 is TGTGCCAGCAGTTTACTAGCGGATTGGGTCACTAGCACAGATACGCAGTATTTT. This codes for CASSLLADWVTSTDTQYF.

The J gene is TRBJ2-3, the V gene TRBV10-2, with TRBD2 matching over 8 bases. Germline V gene lookup returns CDR1 WSHSY and CDR2 SAAADI. Trimming cost V 5 bases and J 0 bases; bases outside gene matches: 7. There are 16 residues in the CDR3. Written as DNA, the CDR3 is TGCGCCAGCAGTAGGTCTAGCGGGCTGAGCACAGATACGCAGTATTTT. The encoded protein is CASSRSSGLSTDTQYF.

The J gene is TRBJ2-6, the V gene TRBV5-1, with D possibly being TRBD1 (7 bases). V shed 3 bases and J shed 0 bases, with 13 bases lying between them. CDR3 length equals 17 residues. CDR1 and CDR2 from the germline V gene are SGHRS and YFSETQ. CDR3 DNA sequence: TGCGCCAGCAGCTCCACAGGGGAGGCCTCTGGGGCCAACGTCCTGACTTTC. As protein: CASSSTGEASGANVLTF.

V gene TRBV28 combines with J gene TRBJ1-2, with D possibly being TRBD1 (5 bases). This CDR3 region has 14 residues. From germline, CDR1 is MDHEN and CDR2 SYDVKM. The germline V and J ends were trimmed by 6 bases and 4 bases, with 15 bases remaining between them. DNA of the CDR3: TGTGCCAGCAGCCTTACGGGGGGTGGCTATGGCTACACCTTC. It specifies CASSLTGGGYGYTF.

V gene TRBV2 combines with J gene TRBJ2-3, with D perhaps TRBD1 (6 bases). CDR1 and CDR2 from the germline V gene are SNHLY and FYNNEI. The CDR3 loop spans 15 amino acids. V was clipped by 5 bases and J by 1 base, with 13 bases between them. For the CDR3, the DNA is TGTGCCAGCAGTAGAACAGGGACGGGCACAGATACGCAGTATTTT. Amino acid sequence: CASSRTGTGTDTQYF.

J is TRBJ2-7 and V is TRBV2, with 14 bases matching TRBD2. Germline lookup yields CDR1 SNHLY and CDR2 FYNNEI. This CDR3 has 15 residues. V lost 4 bases to trimming and J lost 7 bases; unmatched junction nucleotides: 6. CDR3 nucleotide sequence: TGTGCCAGCAGTGTGGGACTAGCGGGAGATGAAGAGCAGTACTTC. Translated, it gives CASSVGLAGDEEQYF. The variable domain in full, completed from reference TRBV2 and TRBJ2-7, reads EPEVTQTPSHQVTQMGQEVILRCVPISNHLYFYWYRQILGQKVEFLVSFYNNEISEKSEIFDDQFSVERPDGSNFTLKIRSTKLEDSAMYFCASSVGLAGDEEQYFGPGTRLTVT.

The gene calls are TRBV30 and TRBJ2-7; 7 bases agree with TRBD1. The CDR3 length is 13 residues. Germline CDR1 and CDR2: GTSNPN and SVGIG (reference sequence). After removal of 8 bases from V and 0 bases from J, the junction contained 7 bases not matched to a gene. The CDR3 nucleotides are TGTGCCGGGAACCGGGACAGCTCCTACGAGCAGTACTTC. It encodes CAGNRDSSYEQYF. Full variable domain (remainder filled in from reference TRBV30 and TRBJ2-7): SQTIHQWPATLVQPVGSPLSLECTVEGTSNPNLYWYRQAAGRGLQLLFYSVGIGQISSEVPQNLSASRPQDRQFILSSKKLLLSDSGFYLCAGNRDSSYEQYFGPGTRLTVT.

The rearrangement uses TRBV14 and TRBJ2-1; TRBD2 matches 13 bases. J gave up 12 bases and V 0 bases, and 5 bases lay outside the gene matches. Germline V gene data show CDR1 as SGHDN and CDR2 as FVKESK. The CDR3 spans 15 residues. Here the CDR3 reads CASSQDLTSGRAQFF. The CDR3 DNA sequence: TGTGCCAGCAGCCAAGATCTTACTAGCGGGAGGGCGCAGTTCTTC.

V and J are TRBV4-2 and TRBJ2-7, with 10 bases that match TRBD2. The CDR3 extends over 16 amino acids. Germline V gives CDR1 LGHNA, CDR2 YNFKEQ. V shed 4 bases, J shed 6 bases, and the junction held 12 bases outside the gene matches. In nucleotides, the CDR3 is TGTGCCAGCAGCCGCTTCGTAGGGCTAGCGGGAGCCGAGCAGTACTTC. It codes for CASSRFVGLAGAEQYF.

The chain recombines TRBV5-1 with TRBJ2-4; the match to TRBD1 covers 7 bases. The CDR3 has 20 amino acids. With 3 bases clipped from V and 1 base from J, the junction kept 19 bases outside the gene matches. CDR1 is SGHRS, CDR2 YFSETQ, per germline. The chain's CDR3 is CASSSQLTGRGALAKNIQYF. The DNA of the CDR3 is TGCGCCAGCAGCTCCCAACTGACAGGGAGAGGGGCCTTGGCCAAAAACATTCAGTACTTC.

The rearrangement uses TRBV18 and TRBJ2-1, with 8 bases that match TRBD2. Germline V gene data show CDR1 as KGHSH and CDR2 as LQKENI. Trimming cost V 2 bases and J 6 bases; bases outside gene matches: 6. The CDR3 contains 15 residues. The CDR3 DNA follows: TGTGCCAGCTCACCAGGGCGGGAGGCCCGCAATGAGCAGTTCTTC. As protein: CASSPGREARNEQFF. The entire variable domain, with the rest obtained from reference TRBV18 and TRBJ2-1, is as follows: NAGVMQNPRHLVRRRGQEARLRCSPMKGHSHVYWYRQLPEEGLKFMVYLQKENIIDESGMPKERFSAEFPKEGPSILRIQQVVRGDSAAYFCASSPGREARNEQFFGPGTRLTVL.

The V gene is TRBV7-2, the J gene TRBJ2-7, with 7 bases matching TRBD1. The V gene end was trimmed by 2 bases and the J gene end by 2 bases; junction bases not matched to a gene: 6. The germline gives CDR1 SGHTA, CDR2 FQGNSA. The CDR3 sequence is 15 residues long. The CDR3 reads CASSLSGTETYEQYF. CDR3 nucleotide sequence: TGTGCCAGCAGCTTAAGTGGGACAGAGACCTACGAGCAGTACTTC.